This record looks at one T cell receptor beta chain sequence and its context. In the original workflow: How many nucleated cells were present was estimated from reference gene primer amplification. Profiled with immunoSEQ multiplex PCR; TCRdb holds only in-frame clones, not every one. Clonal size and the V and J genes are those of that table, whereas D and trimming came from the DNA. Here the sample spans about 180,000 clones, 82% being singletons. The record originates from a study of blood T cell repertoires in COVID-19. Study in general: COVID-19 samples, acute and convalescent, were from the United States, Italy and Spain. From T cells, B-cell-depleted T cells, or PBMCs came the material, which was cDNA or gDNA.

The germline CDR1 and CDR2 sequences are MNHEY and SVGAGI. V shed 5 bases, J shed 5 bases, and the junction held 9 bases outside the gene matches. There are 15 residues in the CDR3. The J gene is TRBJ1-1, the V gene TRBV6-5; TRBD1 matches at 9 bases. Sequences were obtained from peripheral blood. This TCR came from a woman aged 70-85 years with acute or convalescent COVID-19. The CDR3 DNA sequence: TGTGCCAGCAGTCCCGGGACAGGGTTGGGAACTGAAGCTTTCTTT. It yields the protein CASSPGTGLGTEAFF.